The 17 T cell receptor beta chains reported below all come from one sample, sequenced in a study of tumor and adjacent non-tumor tissue in lung cancer. No cell sorting was done before RNA was extracted from the tissue. The normal lung tissue was taken more than 3 cm from the tumor edge. The library came from three nested PCR rounds adapted from ARM-PCR protocols. TCRdb re-analysed the multiplex PCR reads in MiXCR, keeping a single row per CDR3 protein. The data show 43,000 or so distinct CDR3 sequences, 60% seen once. Specimen: distant non-tumor lung tissue. These TCRs come from a man between 45 and 60 years old with non-small cell lung cancer.

CDR3 in DNA: TGTGCCAGCACCCCCGGGACAGGGGGCTACGAGCAGTACTTC. It codes for CASTPGTGGYEQYF. V is TRBV2 and J is TRBJ2-7; 11 bases are a match to TRBD1. The V gene end was trimmed by 7 bases and the J gene end by 3 bases; junction bases not matched to a gene: 5. CDR3 length: 14 residues. CDR1 and CDR2 (germline): SNHLY, FYNNEI.

This clonotype has a count of ten or more. This chain links TRBV24-1 with TRBJ2-5; D is possibly TRBD2 (6 bases). The CDR3 spans 16 residues. V gave up 7 bases and J gave up 4 bases, with 21 bases separating them. Germline assignment: CDR1 KGHDR and CDR2 SFDVKD. This CDR3 reads CATSRGDSGYRETQYF. In DNA, the CDR3 is TGTGCCACCAGCCGCGGTGATAGCGGATACCGAGAGACCCAGTACTTC.

This chain uses TRBV7-9 with TRBJ2-1; D may match TRBD1 or TRBD2 (6 bases each). Germline V gene lookup returns CDR1 SEHNR and CDR2 FQNEAQ (reference sequence). This CDR3 comprises 21 residues. V was cut by 4 bases and J by 0 bases, with 28 bases left in between. As DNA, the CDR3 is TGTGCCAGCAGCTCTAGACAGGTCTCCCAAATGGCGGGGTTCTCCTACAATGAGCAGTTCTTC. Protein sequence: CASSSRQVSQMAGFSYNEQFF. The complete variable domain, with remaining parts taken from reference TRBV7-9 and TRBJ2-1, reads DTGVSQNPRHKITKRGQNVTFRCDPISEHNRLYWYRQTLGQGPEFLTYFQNEAQLEKSRLLSDRFSAERPKGSFSTLEIQRTEQGDSAMYLCASSSRQVSQMAGFSYNEQFFGPGTRLTVL.

This clonotype occurred a few times. One end of the junction does not line up with germline, which may come from a read error. CDR3 in DNA: TGTGCCATCAGTGCAGGACTACTCACGGGTACGCAGTATTTC. Its protein is CAISAGLLTGTQYF. The chain combines TRBV10-3 with TRBJ2-3, with TRBD2 as a possible D gene (6 bases). Germline CDR1 reads ENHRY; CDR2 reads SYGVKD. The CDR3 sequence is 14 residues long.

A note on this clonotype: The germline gene is not matched at one end of the junction; a read error may be the cause. J is TRBJ2-2 and V is TRBV11-2; the D is unclear. Germline loops: CDR1 SGHAT, CDR2 FQNNGV. The CDR3 runs 17 residues. CDR3 DNA sequence: TGTGCCAGTAGCTTACGCCAAGTCGACGCGAGGAGTGGGGAGCTGTTTTTT. This codes for CASSLRQVDARSGELFF.

Turning to this clonotype: This clone may be a read error of a much larger clone one base away. J is TRBJ1-2 and V is TRBV7-9, with D possibly TRBD1 on 5 matching bases. The V gene's germline CDR1 is SEHNR and CDR2 FQNEAQ (reference sequence). The CDR3 has 14 residues. V was cut by 5 bases and J by 6 bases, with 16 bases left in between. In nucleotides, the CDR3 is TGTGCCAGCAGCGATGGAGGGGCGTACCATGGCTACACCTTC. It translates to CASSDGGAYHGYTF.

Worth noting for this clonotype: Likely a read error: the CDR3 ends without its conserved phenylalanine or tryptophan. V usage is TRBV30 and J usage is TRBJ1-1; the D is unclear. CDR1 and CDR2 from the germline V gene are GTSNPN and SVGIG (reference sequence). V lost 3 bases to trimming and J lost 1 base, with 9 bases between them. This CDR3 has 13 amino acids. The CDR3 is CAWRFSENTEAFL. The CDR3 DNA reads as TGTGCCTGGAGGTTCTCTGAGAACACTGAAGCTTTCTTA.

V and J are TRBV28 and TRBJ2-1; no reliable D call. Germline V gene sequence: CDR1 MDHEN, CDR2 SYDVKM. Trimming took 8 bases from V and 11 from J, leaving 16 bases between them. The CDR3 sequence is 12 residues long. This CDR3 is CASGPPRGKQFF. DNA of the CDR3: TGTGCCAGCGGTCCCCCCCGTGGGAAGCAGTTCTTC.

There are many counts of this clonotype. This chain joins TRBV28 and TRBJ1-1; maybe TRBD1 (6 bases). Trimming removed 6 bases at V and 1 base at J, with 24 bases between. Germline V lookup: CDR1 MDHEN, CDR2 SYDVKM. The CDR3 has 18 amino acids. CDR3 sequence: CASRLQGNVGTRNTEAFF. The CDR3, as DNA: TGTGCCAGCAGACTACAGGGCAATGTAGGGACGAGGAACACTGAAGCTTTCTTT.

On this clonotype itself: A single base separates this from a much larger clone, so it may be a read error. V gene TRBV6-5 combines with J gene TRBJ1-6, with D perhaps TRBD1 (5 bases). The CDR3 covers 15 residues. CDR1 MNHEY and CDR2 SVGAGI come from the germline V gene. This CDR3 reads CASSYTTGGDSPPHF. CDR3 DNA: TGTGCCAGCAGTTACACTACCGGGGGGGATTCACCCCCCCACTTT.

Note on this clonotype: The CDR3 carries no conserved terminal phenylalanine or tryptophan, so it likely arises from a read error. This sequence joins TRBV29-1 and TRBJ2-3, with D possibly matching TRBD2 (5 bases). This CDR3 comprises 13 residues. CDR1 and CDR2 (germline): SQVTM, ANQGSEA. For the CDR3, the DNA is TGCAGCGTTGCAGGCTCCAAGAGGGATACACAGTATGTT. Its protein product is CSVAGSKRDTQYV.

As regards this clonotype: This clone may be a read error of a much larger clone one base away. This chain connects TRBV5-8 to TRBJ2-7; D is unclear. The CDR3 is made up of 12 amino acids. Germline V CDR1 and CDR2: SGHTS, YDEGEE. CDR3 DNA: TGTGTCAGCAGCTCCGAACCCTACGAGCAGTACTTC. It codes for CVSSSEPYEQYF.

This clonotype was recorded at least ten times. This chain links TRBV4-2 with TRBJ2-2; 7 bases match TRBD2. The J segment lost 3 bases and the V segment lost 0 bases, leaving 7 bases of the junction unmatched. CDR3 length: 17 residues. CDR1 and CDR2 (germline): LGHNA, YNFKEQ. CDR3 nucleotides: TGTGCCAGCAGCCAAGATCCGGGGACTATAGACACCGGGGAGCTGTTTTTT. Translating it yields CASSQDPGTIDTGELFF.

Regarding this clonotype: The CDR3 does not end in the conserved phenylalanine or tryptophan, so this is likely a read error. The gene calls are TRBV28 and TRBJ2-7; TRBD1 matches 10 bases. In germline, CDR1 is MDHEN, CDR2 SYDVKM. Trimming took 6 bases from V and 5 from J; bases not matched to a gene: 4. The CDR3 runs 13 residues. The CDR3 sequence: CASRRDRGHEQYL. In DNA, the CDR3 is TGTGCCAGCAGGCGGGACAGGGGTCACGAGCAGTACCTC.

A remark on this clonotype: The junction departs from germline at one end; a sequencing error may be responsible. V gene TRBV28 combines with J gene TRBJ2-1; D call uncertain. This CDR3 is 15 amino acids long. Germline V gene sequence: CDR1 MDHEN, CDR2 SYDVKM. In nucleotides, the CDR3 is TGTGCCGGCAGTTCCTACGTGACTGATAACAATGAGCAGTTCTTC. Translation gives CAGSSYVTDNNEQFF.

The gene calls are TRBV20-1 and TRBJ2-3, with a tentative D call TRBD1 (5 bases). CDR3 length equals 13 residues. Germline V gives CDR1 DFQATT, CDR2 SNEGSKA (reference sequence). Trimming cost V 5 bases and J 5 bases, with 14 bases left between them. Here the CDR3 reads CSAPSAGIDTQYF. Here the CDR3 DNA reads TGCAGTGCTCCTTCGGCAGGGATAGATACGCAGTATTTT.

With respect to this clonotype: This may come from a read error, since a much larger clone is one base off. The chain carries TRBV29-1 and TRBJ1-1; the D gene is possibly TRBD1 (6 bases). The germline gives CDR1 SQVTM, CDR2 ANQGSEA. The CDR3 extends over 14 amino acids. Written as DNA, the CDR3 is TGCAGCGTGACCAGGGGAGGGACCAACACTGGAGCTTTCTTT. Protein product: CSVTRGGTNTGAFF.